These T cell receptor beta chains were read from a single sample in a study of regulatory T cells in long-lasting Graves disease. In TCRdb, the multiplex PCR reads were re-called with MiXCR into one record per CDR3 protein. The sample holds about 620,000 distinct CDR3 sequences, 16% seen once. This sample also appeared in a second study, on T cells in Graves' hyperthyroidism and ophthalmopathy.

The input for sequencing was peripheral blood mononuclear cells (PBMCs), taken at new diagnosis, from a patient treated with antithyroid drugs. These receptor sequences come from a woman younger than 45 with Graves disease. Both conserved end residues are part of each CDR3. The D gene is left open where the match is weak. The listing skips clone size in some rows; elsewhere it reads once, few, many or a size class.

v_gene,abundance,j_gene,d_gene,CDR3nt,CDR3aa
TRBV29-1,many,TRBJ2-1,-,TGCAGCGTTACGGAGACTCGGGTAGAAGACTCAAACAGGGGGCAGAGCGGGAGGTTTGAGCAGTTCTTC,CSVTETRVEDSNRGQSGRFEQFF
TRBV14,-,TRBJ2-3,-,TGTGCCAGCAGCCAAGATTACAGGACAGCCTACACAGATACGCAGTATTTT,CASSQDYRTAYTDTQYF
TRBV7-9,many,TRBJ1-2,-,TGTGCCAGCAGCGGTGGGGGTAAAGACCCTAACTATGGCTACACCTTC,CASSGGGKDPNYGYTF
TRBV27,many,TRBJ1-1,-,TGTGCCAGCAGTGTCCGGCCGGGCACTGAAGCTTTCTTT,CASSVRPGTEAFF
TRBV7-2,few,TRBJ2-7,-,TGTGCCAGCAGCCCGATGGGGTTGGACGAGCAGTACTTC,CASSPMGLDEQYF
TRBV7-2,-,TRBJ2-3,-,TGTGCCAGCAGCTTGTTGTCCACCCGCACAGATACGCAGTATTTT,CASSLLSTRTDTQYF
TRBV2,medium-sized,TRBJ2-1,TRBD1,TGTGCCAGCAGAGGACAGGGGCCGTGGGTTGAGCAGTTCTTC,CASRGQGPWVEQFF
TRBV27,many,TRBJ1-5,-,TGTGCCAGCAGTATGAGTACTCCAGATCAGCCCCAGCATTTT,CASSMSTPDQPQHF
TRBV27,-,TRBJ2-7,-,TGTGCCAGCAGTTGGGGAAATGACTACGAGCAGTACTTC,CASSWGNDYEQYF
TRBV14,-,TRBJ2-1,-,TGTGCCAGCAGCCATATCAATGAGCAGTTCTTC,CASSHINEQFF
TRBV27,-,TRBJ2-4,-,TGTGCCAGCAGTCCCGATAGGGGGGACATTCAGTACTTC,CASSPDRGDIQYF
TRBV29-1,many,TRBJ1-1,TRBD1,TGCAGCACGACACGACAGGGGGCGGACACTGAAGCTTTCTTT,CSTTRQGADTEAFF
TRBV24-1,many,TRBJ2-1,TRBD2,TGTGCCACCAGTGATCCGTCCCTAGCGGCCTACAATGAGCAGTTCTTC,CATSDPSLAAYNEQFF
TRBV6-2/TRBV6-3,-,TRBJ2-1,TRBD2,TGTGCCAGCAGTGACCGACTAGCGGGGGAGCAGTTCTTC,CASSDRLAGEQFF
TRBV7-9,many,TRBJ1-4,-,TGTGCCAGCAGGAGGATGGCAGCTAATGAAAAACTGTTTTTT,CASRRMAANEKLFF
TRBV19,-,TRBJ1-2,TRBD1,TGTGCCAGTAGTACCCGATTGGACAGGGGGCCCTCTTTTTCCTATGGCTACACCTTC,CASSTRLDRGPSFSYGYTF
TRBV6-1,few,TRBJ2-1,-,TGTGCCAGCAGCCCGGCTGGGGCAGGGTACAATGAGCAGTTCTTC,CASSPAGAGYNEQFF
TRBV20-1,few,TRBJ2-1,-,TGCAGTGCTTACGGGTCGGATGAGCAGTTCTTC,CSAYGSDEQFF
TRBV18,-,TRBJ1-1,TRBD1,TGTGCCAGCTCAGACCGGACAGGAGGTAGCGCTGAAGCTTTCTTT,CASSDRTGGSAEAFF
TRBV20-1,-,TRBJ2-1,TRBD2,TGCAGTGTTGGTAGCGGGAACTACAATGAGCAGTTCTTC,CSVGSGNYNEQFF
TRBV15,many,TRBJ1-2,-,TGTGCCACCAGCAGAGATCTGGGGGGCGGTGGCTACACCTTC,CATSRDLGGGGYTF
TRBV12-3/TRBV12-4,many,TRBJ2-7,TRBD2,TGTGCCAGCAGTTCCGGGGGACTAGCGCCCGGAGAACGCCGTTACGAGCAGTACTTC,CASSSGGLAPGERRYEQYF
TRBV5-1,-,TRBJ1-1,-,TGTGCCAGCAGCGGGGGGGGGGACCACACTGAAGCTTTCTTT,CASSGGGDHTEAFF
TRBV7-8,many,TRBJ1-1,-,TGTGCCAGCAGCTTCGGTCGGTGGGCGGACACTGAAGCTTTCTTT,CASSFGRWADTEAFF
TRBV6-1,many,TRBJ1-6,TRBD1,TGTGCCAGCAGTGAAGCCGGGACAGTCAATTCACCCCTCCACTTT,CASSEAGTVNSPLHF
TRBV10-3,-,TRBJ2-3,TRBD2,TGTGCCATCAGTTTAGCGGGAGCGGCAGATACGCAGTATTTT,CAISLAGAADTQYF
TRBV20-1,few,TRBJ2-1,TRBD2,TGCAGTGCGCACCTCGGGACCCTAGCGGGACATTACAATGAGCAGTTCTTC,CSAHLGTLAGHYNEQFF